The following is a TCR beta chain sequence with its context. Its antigen is still unknown. The junction and the germline gene differ at one end; a read error may be behind it. TCRdb ran MiXCR on the reads and lists one entry per CDR3 protein. The table lists approximately 300,000 distinct CDR3 sequences, around 29% of them singletons. This sample was taken from a study of T cell repertoires in cytomegalovirus infection. Study as a whole: Selected CMV epitopes included recently identified HLA-C-restricted ones as well as well-studied HLA-B-restricted ones. CMV infection and matching HLA type were both indicated by public TCR beta signatures. Findings and limits, study-wide: Clonotype analysis showed dominance of the ex vivo response by HLA-C-restricted CMV-specific TCR beta clonotypes.

The CDR3 has 14 amino acids. Germline loops: CDR1 SGHRS, CDR2 YFSETQ. The chain carries TRBV5-1 and TRBJ2-3; D might be TRBD2 (5 bases). Sequencing was performed on cultured PBMCs, taken from culture after CMV antigen stimulation. This receptor was obtained from a human donor in good health (CMV status not recorded). Some clones in this sample may be carry-over from other donors' samples. In DNA, the CDR3 is TGCGCCAGCAGATCCTCTAGCAGCACAGATACGCGGTATTTT. This gives the protein CASRSSSSTDTRYF. The whole variable domain, filled in from reference TRBV5-1 and TRBJ2-3, reads KAGVTQTPRYLIKTRGQQVTLSCSPISGHRSVSWYQQTPGQGLQFLFEYFSETQRNKGNFPGRFSGRQFSNSRSEMNVSTLELGDSALYLCASRSSSSTDTRYFGPGTRLTVL.